This TCR beta chain was found in a study of blood T cells in healthy people across ages. CDR1 MNHEY and CDR2 SVGAGI come from the germline V gene. The CDR3 sequence is 15 residues long. V was shortened by 5 bases and J by 10 bases, with 21 bases between the two germline ends. The study's findings and limits: Estimates of total diversity, which came from one million sequenced T cells, were considered to be underestimates. Naive T cell percentage showed a strong correlation with TCR beta diversity.

This clonotype was seen just once. Its specificity is not known. Primed by a sample-barcoded 5' primer and a J-beta primer mix, a second PCR proceeded for roughly 6 to 12 cycles. TCRdb independently ran MiXCR on the 5' RACE reads; one entry per CDR3 protein. Of about 1.4 million distinct CDR3 sequences listed, approximately 59% are singletons. This chain uses TRBV6-5 with TRBJ2-1; TRBD1 might be the D (5 bases). This receptor was obtained from a man between 18 and 29 years old in good health. The sequencing sample was made of blood. The CDR3 protein is CASSKRTGRSYEQFF. In nucleotides, the CDR3 is TGTGCCAGCAGTAAAAGAACAGGCCGCTCCTACGAGCAGTTCTTC.